The next 32 T cell receptor beta chains were all read from a single sample in a study of neoadjuvant anti-PD-1 for oral cavity cancer. TCRdb keeps only in-frame clones here, not all; method: immunoSEQ multiplex PCR. The sample includes about 23,000 clones, about 26% of them seen just once. Stated time point: after neoadjuvant nivolumab, at surgical resection. This material consisted of tumor tissue, taken after nivolumab (anti-PD-1) treatment. Receptors were obtained from a person aged 35-79 years with oral cavity squamous cell carcinoma.

This clone was seen a handful of times. The genes are TRBV28 and TRBJ2-2, with a possible D match to TRBD1 (5 bases). CDR1 MDHEN and CDR2 SYDVKM come from the germline V gene. The germline V and J ends were trimmed by 6 bases and 4 bases, with 9 bases remaining between them. This CDR3 is 13 amino acids long. The CDR3 coding sequence is TGTGCCAGCAGGGATAGGGGCACCGGGGAGCTGTTTTTT. Translation gives CASRDRGTGELFF.

In its sample, this clone was seen many times. V gene TRBV18 combines with J gene TRBJ1-1, with TRBD1 as a possible D gene (5 bases). The CDR3 length is 13 residues. Trimming took 3 bases from V and 12 from J, leaving 17 bases between them. Germline CDR1 KGHSH, CDR2 LQKENI. The CDR3 loop is CASSPGLQGGTFF. CDR3 in DNA: TGTGCCAGCTCACCGGGGTTGCAGGGAGGCACTTTCTTT.

The rearrangement joins TRBV15 to TRBJ1-2; the D is unclear. Germline CDR1 and CDR2: LNHNV and YYDKDF (reference sequence). V was pared by 0 bases and J by 3 bases, with 8 bases between. The CDR3 has 14 residues. The CDR3 bases are TGTGCCACCAGCAGAGATCTCATGGACTATGGCTACACCTTC. Translated: CATSRDLMDYGYTF. Looking up the rest from reference TRBV15 and TRBJ1-2 gives the full variable domain: DAMVIQNPRYQVTQFGKPVTLSCSQTLNHNVMYWYQQKSSQAPKLLFHYYDKDFNNEADTPDNFQSRRPNTSFCFLDIRSPGLGDTAMYLCATSRDLMDYGYTFGSGTRLTVV.

This chain joins TRBV27 and TRBJ2-2; 7 nucleotides align to TRBD2. Germline assignment: CDR1 MNHEY and CDR2 SMNVEV (reference sequence). This CDR3 has 15 residues. Trimming at V came to 0 bases and at J to 4 bases, leaving 2 bases not matched to a gene. The CDR3 is CASSLSGGLTGELFF. CDR3 nucleotide sequence: TGTGCCAGCAGTTTATCGGGAGGGCTCACCGGGGAGCTGTTTTTT.

The J gene is TRBJ2-7, the V gene TRBV5-4; possible D gene TRBD2, 7 bases. This CDR3 is 16 amino acids long. Germline V lookup: CDR1 SGHNT, CDR2 YYREEE (reference sequence). Trimming removed 4 bases at V and 3 bases at J, with 20 bases between. The CDR3 DNA follows: TGTGCCAGCAGCAGGGGGGGCAATCGGGAGCTCTACGAGCAGTACTTC. Protein product: CASSRGGNRELYEQYF.

The V call is TRBV9, the J call TRBJ2-2, with D possibly being TRBD1 or TRBD2 (5 bases each). Deletions cut 4 bases from V and 6 bases from J, with 13 bases between. This CDR3 comprises 14 residues. Germline V gene sequence: CDR1 SGDLS, CDR2 YYNGEE. For the CDR3, the DNA is TGTGCCAGCAGCCCAGGTCGAGGGGCCGGGGAGCTGTTTTTT. Amino acid sequence: CASSPGRGAGELFF.

This clone was observed a few times. V and J are TRBV6-4 and TRBJ2-1; D may be TRBD1 (7 bases). V lost 8 bases, J lost 6 bases, and 23 bases lay in between. In germline, CDR1 is MRHNA, CDR2 SNTAGT. This CDR3 comprises 16 residues. As DNA, the CDR3 is TGTGCCAGCTCCCTCCAGGGGGGCATTAGCGGCAATGAGCAGTTCTTC. Amino acid sequence: CASSLQGGISGNEQFF.

The chain employs TRBV6-1 and TRBJ2-7, with D perhaps being TRBD1 or TRBD2 (5 bases each). V lost 2 bases and J lost 0, with 11 bases in between. Looked up from germline, CDR1 is MNHNS and CDR2 is SASEGT. There are 15 residues in the CDR3. CDR3 region: CASSEPGTGSYEQYF. The CDR3 nucleotides are TGTGCCAGCAGTGAACCCGGGACGGGCTCCTACGAGCAGTACTTC.

The sample holds a few counts of this clone. V gene TRBV14 combines with J gene TRBJ1-1; 9 bases are shared with TRBD1. This CDR3 is 15 amino acids long. The V gene end was trimmed by 9 bases and the J gene end by 5 bases; junction bases not matched to a gene: 13. From germline, CDR1 is SGHDN and CDR2 FVKESK. CDR3 sequence: CARLLPDRGRTEAFF. The CDR3 DNA is TGTGCCAGACTACTTCCGGACAGGGGTCGAACTGAAGCTTTCTTT.

The chain carries TRBV7-8 and TRBJ1-4; maybe TRBD1 (5 bases). The CDR3 length is 19 residues. Trimming took 5 bases from V and 6 from J, leaving 28 bases between them. CDR1 and CDR2 (germline): SGHVS, FQNEAQ. This CDR3 reads CASSPSGGHRRRHDEKLFF. The CDR3, as DNA: TGTGCCAGCAGCCCTAGCGGGGGTCACAGGAGGAGACATGATGAAAAACTGTTTTTT.

The chain couples TRBV19 to TRBJ1-5; 8 positions match TRBD1. From germline, CDR1 is LNHDA and CDR2 SQIVND (reference sequence). The CDR3 is 15 residues long. V was clipped by 7 bases and J by 5 bases; unmatched bases: 10. This chain's CDR3 is CASKQTGVGDQPQHF. DNA of the CDR3: TGTGCCAGTAAACAGACAGGGGTAGGGGATCAGCCCCAGCATTTT. Full variable domain (missing parts from reference TRBV19 and TRBJ1-5): DGGITQSPKYLFRKEGQNVTLSCEQNLNHDAMYWYRQDPGQGLRLIYYSQIVNDFQKGDIAEGYSVSREKKESFPLTVTSAQKNPTAFYLCASKQTGVGDQPQHFGDGTRLSIL.

The V call is TRBV4-1, the J call TRBJ2-1; D remains unclear. The germline CDR1 and CDR2 sequences are MGHRA and YSYEKL. The V end lost 4 bases, the J end lost 6 bases, and 13 bases lay between the germline ends. This CDR3 contains 14 residues. The CDR3 DNA reads TGCGCCAGCAGCCCGGACCCCCGAGGCAATGAGCAGTTCTTC. Protein product: CASSPDPRGNEQFF.

The chain employs TRBV29-1 and TRBJ1-1; unclear D gene. The CDR3 is made up of 12 amino acids. Per germline, CDR1 SQVTM and CDR2 ANQGSEA. The V gene lost 7 bases and the J gene lost 2 bases, with 11 bases spanning the gap. The CDR3 DNA follows: TGCAGCGGTCAGAGCGCCAACACTGAAGCTTTCTTT. As protein: CSGQSANTEAFF.

For the CDR3, the DNA is TGTGCCAGCAGCTTCCGGGGCCTGAGTGATACGCAGTATTTT. Translated: CASSFRGLSDTQYF. V usage is TRBV7-3 and J usage is TRBJ2-3; D may match TRBD1 or TRBD2 (5 bases each). V was cut by 3 bases and J by 6 bases, with 13 bases left in between. This CDR3 has 14 amino acids. Germline CDR1 reads SGHTA; CDR2 reads FQGTGA.

This rearrangement joins TRBV13 to TRBJ2-5; 14 positions agree with TRBD2. The CDR3 spans 16 residues. J gave up 5 bases and V 2 bases, and 4 bases lay outside the gene matches. Germline-derived CDR1 and CDR2 are PRHDT and FYEKMQ (reference sequence). The CDR3 bases are TGTGCCAGCAGCTTACGGACTAGCGGGGGGTTGGAGACCCAGTACTTC. Translation: CASSLRTSGGLETQYF. The full variable domain, with the rest looked up from reference TRBV13 and TRBJ2-5, is AAGVIQSPRHLIKEKRETATLKCYPIPRHDTVYWYQQGPGQDPQFLISFYEKMQSDKGSIPDRFSAQQFSDYHSELNMSSLELGDSALYFCASSLRTSGGLETQYFGPGTRLLVL.

The CDR3: CASSLRDRGFSYNEQFF. In nucleotides, the CDR3 is TGCGCCAGCAGCTTGAGGGACAGGGGGTTTTCCTACAATGAGCAGTTCTTC. This chain connects TRBV5-1 to TRBJ2-1; 11 bases align to TRBD1. V trimming: 1 base; J trimming: 1 base; junction bases outside the gene matches: 4. The CDR3 is made up of 17 amino acids. Per germline, CDR1 SGHRS and CDR2 YFSETQ.

This clone was observed a handful of times. The chain combines TRBV4-1 with TRBJ2-1; the match to TRBD2 covers 12 bases. This CDR3 has 16 residues. V shed 3 bases, J shed 7 bases, and the junction held 7 bases outside the gene matches. Germline loops: CDR1 MGHRA, CDR2 YSYEKL. The CDR3 protein is CASSHLAGGARNEQFF. In nucleotides, the CDR3 is TGCGCCAGCAGCCATCTAGCGGGAGGGGCCAGGAATGAGCAGTTCTTC.

The chain links TRBV5-1 to TRBJ2-1; 10 bases line up with TRBD2. The germline V gene has CDR1 SGHRS and CDR2 YFSETQ. The CDR3 runs 15 residues. The V and J ends lost 3 bases and 3 bases, in that order; junction bases with no gene match: 3. DNA for the CDR3: TGCGCCAGCAGCTCTAGCGGGAGTATCTACAATGAGCAGTTCTTC. Its protein product is CASSSSGSIYNEQFF.

The genes are TRBV6-4 and TRBJ2-6; the D gene is possibly TRBD2 (7 bases). With 3 bases removed from V and 4 bases from J, the gap between germline ends came to 13 bases. This CDR3 contains 16 residues. In germline, CDR1 is MRHNA, CDR2 SNTAGT. Here the CDR3 DNA reads TGTGCCAGCAGTGAGGAGGGGGGGATAGGGGCCAACGTCCTGACTTTC. It is translated as CASSEEGGIGANVLTF.

J is TRBJ1-4 and V is TRBV25-1, with D uncertain. The germline gives CDR1 MGHDK, CDR2 SYGVNS. V was cut by 3 bases and J by 13 bases, with 12 bases left in between. The CDR3 runs 12 residues. The CDR3 loop is CASSEQPGGLFF. The CDR3 DNA is TGTGCCAGCAGTGAGCAGCCGGGCGGACTGTTTTTT.

The J gene is TRBJ2-5, the V gene TRBV7-3, with D perhaps TRBD2 (5 bases). Germline V lookup: CDR1 SGHTA, CDR2 FQGTGA. This CDR3 is built from 15 residues. V gave up 1 base and J gave up 3 bases, with 12 bases separating them. The CDR3 coding sequence is TGTGCCAGCAGCTTAAATGCAGCGGTAAAAGAGACCCAGTACTTC. Its protein product is CASSLNAAVKETQYF.

The V gene is TRBV5-1, the J gene TRBJ2-7; 11 positions agree with TRBD2. The CDR3 is 23 residues long. The germline gives CDR1 SGHRS, CDR2 YFSETQ. V lost 4 bases, J lost 3 bases, and 30 bases stayed unmatched. The chain's CDR3 is CASSQLRGLRLAGGPVLYYEQYF. The CDR3, as DNA: TGCGCCAGCAGCCAGCTAAGGGGTTTGAGGCTAGCGGGGGGCCCGGTCCTCTACTACGAGCAGTACTTC.

V and J are TRBV27 and TRBJ1-2, with 7 bases identical to TRBD1. Germline trimming cut 6 bases from V and 3 bases from J; bases unmatched to any gene: 7. This CDR3 comprises 14 residues. From germline, CDR1 is MNHEY and CDR2 SMNVEV (reference sequence). The CDR3 region has the DNA TGTGCCAGCAGGGATTCGACAGGGCACTATGGCTACACCTTC. It yields the protein CASRDSTGHYGYTF.

This sequence joins TRBV19 and TRBJ1-5; tentatively, D is TRBD1 (6 bases). V lost 6 bases and J 3 bases, leaving 12 bases between the germline ends. The CDR3 runs 14 residues. The germline CDR1 and CDR2 sequences are LNHDA and SQIVND (reference sequence). CDR3 nucleotides: TGTGCCAGTAGAGCCTGGGACACCAATCAGCCCCAGCATTTT. It codes for CASRAWDTNQPQHF.

J is TRBJ1-2 and V is TRBV2; 8 nucleotides align to TRBD1. V shed 4 bases and J 5 bases; nucleotides not matched to a gene: 3. Germline V CDR1 and CDR2: SNHLY, FYNNEI. The CDR3 extends over 13 amino acids. CDR3 protein: CASSGGQDYGYTF. In nucleotides, the CDR3 is TGTGCCAGCAGTGGGGGACAGGATTATGGCTACACCTTC. Supplemented by reference TRBV2 and TRBJ1-2, the full variable domain reads EPEVTQTPSHQVTQMGQEVILRCVPISNHLYFYWYRQILGQKVEFLVSFYNNEISEKSEIFDDQFSVERPDGSNFTLKIRSTKLEDSAMYFCASSGGQDYGYTFGSGTRLTVV.

This chain uses TRBV28 with TRBJ2-7, with D perhaps TRBD2 (5 bases). CDR3 length equals 13 residues. The V and J ends lost 3 bases and 3 bases respectively, with 9 bases between them. Per the germline V gene, CDR1 is MDHEN and CDR2 is SYDVKM. CDR3 sequence reads: CASSFGGLYEQYF. The DNA for the CDR3 is TGTGCCAGCAGTTTCGGAGGACTCTACGAGCAGTACTTC.

This clone was counted between two and nine times. This rearrangement joins TRBV11-2 to TRBJ1-1, with TRBD1 matching over 7 bases. The V segment lost 0 bases and the J segment 5 bases; nucleotides outside the gene matches: 6. The CDR3 contains 15 residues. Germline CDR1 reads SGHAT; CDR2 reads FQNNGV. CDR3 in amino acids: CASSLEKTGKTEAFF. The CDR3 DNA sequence: TGTGCCAGCAGCTTAGAAAAGACAGGGAAAACTGAAGCTTTCTTT. The entire variable domain, with the rest obtained from reference TRBV11-2 and TRBJ1-1, is as follows: EAGVAQSPRYKIIEKRQSVAFWCNPISGHATLYWYQQILGQGPKLLIQFQNNGVVDDSQLPKDRFSAERLKGVDSTLKIQPAKLEDSAVYLCASSLEKTGKTEAFFGQGTRLTVV.

The sample holds a few counts of this clone. The chain couples TRBV7-6 to TRBJ1-1, with 7 bases aligning to TRBD1. Germline V gives CDR1 SGHVS, CDR2 FNYEAQ. J lost 1 base, V lost 5 bases, and 4 bases had no gene match. This CDR3 region has 14 residues. The CDR3 sequence is CASSTRQGNTEAFF. The CDR3 region has the DNA TGTGCCAGCAGCACACGACAGGGGAACACTGAAGCTTTCTTT.

The chain uses TRBV7-3 and TRBJ2-1, with D possibly being TRBD1 (6 bases). The CDR3 extends over 14 amino acids. V was trimmed by 3 bases and J by 6 bases, leaving 12 bases between them. The germline V gene encodes CDR1 SGHTA and CDR2 FQGTGA. As DNA, the CDR3 is TGTGCCAGCAGCTTGACAGGTTCGGGCAATGAGCAGTTCTTC. Residues: CASSLTGSGNEQFF.

By share, this clone counts as medium-sized. The V call is TRBV9, the J call TRBJ1-2; TRBD1 matches at 7 bases. V dropped 4 bases and J dropped 7; count of bases not matched to a gene: 13. CDR1 is SGDLS, CDR2 YYNGEE, per germline. This CDR3 spans 15 amino acids. CDR3: CASSPKGAGNVGYTF. In nucleotides, the CDR3 is TGTGCCAGCAGCCCAAAGGGGGCAGGAAATGTTGGCTACACCTTC.

The chain uses TRBV5-1 and TRBJ2-7; no clear D gene. Trimming took 2 bases from V and 0 from J, leaving 15 bases between them. Per germline, CDR1 SGHRS and CDR2 YFSETQ. This CDR3 comprises 16 residues. CDR3 residues: CASSFTFGEYSYEQYF. The CDR3 nucleotides are TGCGCCAGCAGCTTCACATTCGGAGAGTACTCCTACGAGCAGTACTTC.

Note on this clone: Other DNA sequences in this specimen translate into the identical CDR3. The chain links TRBV27 to TRBJ1-2, with a tentative D call TRBD1 (6 bases). CDR3 length: 12 residues. The germline V gene has CDR1 MNHEY and CDR2 SMNVEV (reference sequence). The V and J ends lost 6 bases and 4 bases respectively, with 9 bases between them. CDR3 DNA sequence: TGTGCCAGCAGAAGGGGGTCCTATGGCTACACCTTC. Translated: CASRRGSYGYTF.